The rows below give T cell receptor beta chains drawn from one sample of a study of control samples from healthy donors and cancer patients. The method was immunoSEQ multiplex PCR; TCRdb's version includes in-frame clones alone and lacks a portion of them. The sample yields around 140,000 clones, about nine tenths seen once. What was sequenced was blood. Receptor source: a man aged 30 to 39 in good health. CDR3s include the opening cysteine and the closing phenylalanine or tryptophan. D genes are given only for firm matches. Expanded clones are given a class, and other clones once, few, many or no size at all.

length	V	D	size	J	DNA	CDR3
14	TRBV7-2	TRBD1	NA	TRBJ1-4	TGTGCCAGCAGCTGGGGACAGGTTTTGGAAAAACTGTTTTTT	CASSWGQVLEKLFF
14	TRBV7-9	NA	NA	TRBJ1-6	TGTGCCAGCAGCTTGTCCGACGGGAATTCACCCCTCCACTTT	CASSLSDGNSPLHF
13	TRBV25-1	TRBD1	NA	TRBJ2-5	TGTGCCAGCAGTAGGGACAGTCAAGAGACCCAGTACTTC	CASSRDSQETQYF
14	TRBV5-1	NA	NA	TRBJ1-1	TGCGCCAGCAGCAGTCTCGGGGTGAACACTGAAGCTTTCTTT	CASSSLGVNTEAFF
13	TRBV2	TRBD1	NA	TRBJ2-7	TGTGCCAGCAGTGAGGGACAGTCCTACGAGCAGTACTTC	CASSEGQSYEQYF
16	TRBV9	TRBD2	NA	TRBJ2-1	TGTGCCAGCAGCCCAACGGCGGGGGGCTTTCTCAATGAGCAGTTCTTC	CASSPTAGGFLNEQFF
13	TRBV5-5	NA	NA	TRBJ1-2	TGTGCCAGCAGCTTGGTGCCGGGCTATGGCTACACCTTC	CASSLVPGYGYTF
15	TRBV29-1	TRBD1	NA	TRBJ2-3	TGCAGCGTCCGCACCTGGGACAGGGGCGCAGATACGCAGTATTTT	CSVRTWDRGADTQYF
14	TRBV19	NA	NA	TRBJ2-1	TGTGCCAGTAGTCTCCAACAGGGACCCAATGAGCAGTTCTTC	CASSLQQGPNEQFF
17	TRBV3-1/TRBV3-2	NA	once	TRBJ2-3	TGTGCCAGCAGCCAAGATTCGCGCGGGGTGATCACAGATACGCAGTATTTT	CASSQDSRGVITDTQYF
12	TRBV12-3/TRBV12-4	NA	NA	TRBJ2-7	TGTGCCAGCAGCTACGGGACAATCGAGCAGTACTTC	CASSYGTIEQYF
14	TRBV19	NA	few	TRBJ2-7	TGTGCCAGTAGTATAGGAGGGGCAGACTACGAGCAGTACTTC	CASSIGGADYEQYF
13	TRBV12-3/TRBV12-4	NA	NA	TRBJ1-1	TGTGCCAGCAGTAGGGGGGACTACACTGAAGCTTTCTTT	CASSRGDYTEAFF
16	TRBV12-5	NA	NA	TRBJ1-1	TGTGCTAGTGGTTTGGACCCAGGGGAAGGATACACTGAAGCTTTCTTT	CASGLDPGEGYTEAFF
14	TRBV3-1/TRBV3-2	NA	NA	TRBJ1-4	TGTGCCAGCAGCCGTAGCCGGGACCATGAAAAACTGTTTTTT	CASSRSRDHEKLFF
12	TRBV7-9	NA	NA	TRBJ2-3	TGTGCCAGCAGCCCCCAGGGCGATACGCAGTATTTT	CASSPQGDTQYF
13	TRBV3-1/TRBV3-2	NA	NA	TRBJ2-1	TGTGCCAGCAGCCAAGGTGCCTACAATGAGCAGTTCTTC	CASSQGAYNEQFF
16	TRBV6-1	TRBD2	NA	TRBJ2-5	TGTGCCAGCAGTGAACTAGCGGGGGGGGTACGAGAGACCCAGTACTTC	CASSELAGGVRETQYF
13	TRBV7-3	TRBD1	NA	TRBJ1-6	TGTGCCAGCAGCTGGACAGGGGGTTCACCCCTCCACTTT	CASSWTGGSPLHF
19	TRBV15	NA	NA	TRBJ2-6	TGTGCCACCAGCAGAGATCACCCCAGGGTCAACTCTGGGGCCAACGTCCTGACTTTC	CATSRDHPRVNSGANVLTF
15	TRBV7-3	TRBD1	NA	TRBJ2-3	TGTGCCAGCAGCCCTGGGACAGGGAGCACAGATACGCAGTATTTT	CASSPGTGSTDTQYF
15	TRBV11-2	TRBD1	NA	TRBJ2-7	TGTGCCAGCAGCCAACAGGGGCTCCTAACCTACGAGCAGTACTTC	CASSQQGLLTYEQYF
16	TRBV7-2	TRBD1	NA	TRBJ1-5	TGTGCCAGCACTCCGGGGACAGGGGGCGCAAATCAGCCCCAGCATTTT	CASTPGTGGANQPQHF
14	TRBV28	NA	NA	TRBJ2-7	TGTGCCAGCAGTTTGATGGGCGCGGTGTACGAGCAGTACTTC	CASSLMGAVYEQYF
12	TRBV29-1	TRBD1	NA	TRBJ1-2	TGCAGCGTAGGGACAGGGTTGGAGGGCTACACCTTC	CSVGTGLEGYTF
13	TRBV9	NA	NA	TRBJ1-1	TGTGCCAGCAGCGTTCAGTGGAACACTGAAGCTTTCTTT	CASSVQWNTEAFF
13	TRBV5-1	NA	NA	TRBJ1-2	TGCGCCAGCAGCCCGGGGCAGGAACCTGGCTACACCTTC	CASSPGQEPGYTF
14	TRBV30	TRBD1	once	TRBJ1-1	TGTGCCTGGGCCTGGACAGGGATGAACACTGAAGCTTTCTTT	CAWAWTGMNTEAFF
15	TRBV29-1	NA	NA	TRBJ1-2	TGCAGCGTTGAAGATCTTCAGACGGCTAACTATGGCTACACCTTC	CSVEDLQTANYGYTF
16	TRBV18	TRBD1	NA	TRBJ2-7	TGTGCCAGCTCACCGGAAGACAGGGGGCCCTCCTACGAGCAGTACTTC	CASSPEDRGPSYEQYF
19	TRBV9	TRBD2	NA	TRBJ2-6	TGTGCCAGCAGCGTTAGGACTAGCGGGGGTCGCTCTGGGGCCAACGTCCTGACTTTC	CASSVRTSGGRSGANVLTF